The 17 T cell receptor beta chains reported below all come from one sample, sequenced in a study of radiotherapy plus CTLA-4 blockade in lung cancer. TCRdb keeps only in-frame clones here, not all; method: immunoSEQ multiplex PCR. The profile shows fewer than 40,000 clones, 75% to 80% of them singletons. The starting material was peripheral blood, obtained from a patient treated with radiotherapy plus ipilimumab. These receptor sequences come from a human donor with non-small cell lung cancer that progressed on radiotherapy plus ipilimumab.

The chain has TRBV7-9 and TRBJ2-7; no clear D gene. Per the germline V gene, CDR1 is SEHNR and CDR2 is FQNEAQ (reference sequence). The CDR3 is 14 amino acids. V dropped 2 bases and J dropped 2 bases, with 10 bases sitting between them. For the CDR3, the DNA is TGTGCCAGCAGCTTAAACGGTGGGCCCTACGAGCAGTACTTC. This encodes CASSLNGGPYEQYF.

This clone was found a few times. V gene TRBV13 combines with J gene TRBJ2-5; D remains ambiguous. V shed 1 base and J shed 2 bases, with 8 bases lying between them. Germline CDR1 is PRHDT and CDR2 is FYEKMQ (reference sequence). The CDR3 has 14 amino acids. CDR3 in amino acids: CASSLVWQQETQYF. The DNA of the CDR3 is TGTGCCAGCAGCTTAGTTTGGCAGCAAGAGACCCAGTACTTC. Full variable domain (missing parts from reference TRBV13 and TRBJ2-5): AAGVIQSPRHLIKEKRETATLKCYPIPRHDTVYWYQQGPGQDPQFLISFYEKMQSDKGSIPDRFSAQQFSDYHSELNMSSLELGDSALYFCASSLVWQQETQYFGPGTRLLVL.

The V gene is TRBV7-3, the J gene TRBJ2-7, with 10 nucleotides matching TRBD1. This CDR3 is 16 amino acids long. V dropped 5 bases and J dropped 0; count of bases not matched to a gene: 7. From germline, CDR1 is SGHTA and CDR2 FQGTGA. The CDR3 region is CASSPSGQGFSYEQYF. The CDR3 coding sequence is TGTGCCAGCAGCCCGTCGGGACAGGGGTTCTCCTACGAGCAGTACTTC.

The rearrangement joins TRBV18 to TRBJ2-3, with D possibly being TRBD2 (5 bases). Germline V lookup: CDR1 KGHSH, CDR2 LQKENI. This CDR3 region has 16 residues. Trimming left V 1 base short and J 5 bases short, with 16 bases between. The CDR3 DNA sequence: TGTGCCAGCTCACCACGAGAAGCGGAGCCCGGAGATACGCAGTATTTT. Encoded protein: CASSPREAEPGDTQYF.

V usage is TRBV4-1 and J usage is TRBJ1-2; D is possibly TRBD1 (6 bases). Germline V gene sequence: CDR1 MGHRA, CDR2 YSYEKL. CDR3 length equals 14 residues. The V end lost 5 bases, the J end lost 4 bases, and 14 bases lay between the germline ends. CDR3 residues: CASSGRGAGYGYTF. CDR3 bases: TGCGCCAGCAGCGGGCGGGGGGCTGGCTATGGCTACACCTTC.

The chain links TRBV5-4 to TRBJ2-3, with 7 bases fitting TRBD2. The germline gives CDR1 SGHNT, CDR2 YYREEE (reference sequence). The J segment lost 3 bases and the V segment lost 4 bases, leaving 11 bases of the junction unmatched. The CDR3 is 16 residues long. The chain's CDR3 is CASSPTRDYLTDTQYF. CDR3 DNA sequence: TGTGCCAGCAGCCCGACCCGGGACTACCTAACAGATACGCAGTATTTT.

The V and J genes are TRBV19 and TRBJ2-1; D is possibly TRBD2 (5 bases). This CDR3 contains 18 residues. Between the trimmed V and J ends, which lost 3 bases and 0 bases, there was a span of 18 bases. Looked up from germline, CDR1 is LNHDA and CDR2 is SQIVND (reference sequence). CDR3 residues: CASSMIGGGGSSYNEQFF. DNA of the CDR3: TGTGCCAGTAGTATGATCGGAGGAGGAGGCTCCTCCTACAATGAGCAGTTCTTC.

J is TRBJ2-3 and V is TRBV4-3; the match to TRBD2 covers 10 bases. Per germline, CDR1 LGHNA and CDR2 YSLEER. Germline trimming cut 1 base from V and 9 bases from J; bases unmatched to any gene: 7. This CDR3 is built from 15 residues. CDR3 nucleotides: TGCGCCAGCAGCCAAGTGGGTCTAGCGGGGGACACGCAGTATTTT. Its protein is CASSQVGLAGDTQYF.

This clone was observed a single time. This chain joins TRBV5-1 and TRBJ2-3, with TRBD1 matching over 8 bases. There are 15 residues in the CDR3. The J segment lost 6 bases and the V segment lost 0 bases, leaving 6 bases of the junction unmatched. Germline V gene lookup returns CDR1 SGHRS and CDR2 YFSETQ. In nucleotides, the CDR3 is TGCGCCAGCAGCTTGGTAGGACAGGGTATGGATACGCAGTATTTT. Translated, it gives CASSLVGQGMDTQYF.

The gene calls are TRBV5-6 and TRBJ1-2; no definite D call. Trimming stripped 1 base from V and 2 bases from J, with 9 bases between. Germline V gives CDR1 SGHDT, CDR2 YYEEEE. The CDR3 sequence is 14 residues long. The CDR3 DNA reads TGTGCCAGCAGCTTGTCGGGAAAGAACTATGGCTACACCTTC. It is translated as CASSLSGKNYGYTF.

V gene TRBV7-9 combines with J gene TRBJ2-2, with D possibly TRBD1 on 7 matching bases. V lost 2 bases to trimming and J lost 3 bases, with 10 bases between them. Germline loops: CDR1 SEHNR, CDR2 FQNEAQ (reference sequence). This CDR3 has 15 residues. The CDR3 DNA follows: TGTGCCAGCAGCTTATCAGGGGGGCACACCGGGGAGCTGTTTTTT. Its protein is CASSLSGGHTGELFF.

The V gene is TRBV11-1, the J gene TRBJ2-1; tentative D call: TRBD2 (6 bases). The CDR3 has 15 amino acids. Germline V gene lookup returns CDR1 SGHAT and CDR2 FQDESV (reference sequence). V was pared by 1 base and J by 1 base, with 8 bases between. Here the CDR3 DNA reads TGTGCCAGCAGCTTAGGGACTAATTCCTACAATGAGCAGTTCTTC. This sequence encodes CASSLGTNSYNEQFF.

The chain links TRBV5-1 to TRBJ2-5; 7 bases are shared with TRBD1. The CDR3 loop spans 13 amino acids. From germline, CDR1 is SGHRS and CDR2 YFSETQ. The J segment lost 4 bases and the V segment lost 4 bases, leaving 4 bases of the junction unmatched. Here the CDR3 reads CASSDRVRETQYF. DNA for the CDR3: TGCGCCAGCAGCGACAGGGTTAGAGAGACCCAGTACTTC.

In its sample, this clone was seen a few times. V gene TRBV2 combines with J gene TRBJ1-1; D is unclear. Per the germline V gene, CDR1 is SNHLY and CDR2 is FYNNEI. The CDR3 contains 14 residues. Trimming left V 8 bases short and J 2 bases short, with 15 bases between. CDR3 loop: CASPGRERNTEAFF. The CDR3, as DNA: TGTGCCAGCCCCGGGCGGGAAAGAAACACTGAAGCTTTCTTT.

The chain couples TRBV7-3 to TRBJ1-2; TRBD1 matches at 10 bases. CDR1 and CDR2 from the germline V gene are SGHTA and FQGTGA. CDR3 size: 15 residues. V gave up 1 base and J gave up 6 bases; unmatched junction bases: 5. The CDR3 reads CASSLMGTGVNGYTF. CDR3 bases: TGTGCCAGCAGCTTAATGGGGACAGGGGTCAATGGCTACACCTTC. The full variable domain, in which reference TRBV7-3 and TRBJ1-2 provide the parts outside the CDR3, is GAGVSQTPSNKVTEKGKYVELRCDPISGHTALYWYRQSLGQGPEFLIYFQGTGAADDSGLPNDRFFAVRPEGSVSTLKIQRTERGDSAVYLCASSLMGTGVNGYTFGSGTRLTVV.

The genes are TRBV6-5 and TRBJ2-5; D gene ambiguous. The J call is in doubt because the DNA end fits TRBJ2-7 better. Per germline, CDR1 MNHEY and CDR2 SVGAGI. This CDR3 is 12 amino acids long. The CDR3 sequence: CASSYDLYEQYF. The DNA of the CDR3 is TGTGCCAGCAGTTATGATCTCTACGAGCAGTACTTC.

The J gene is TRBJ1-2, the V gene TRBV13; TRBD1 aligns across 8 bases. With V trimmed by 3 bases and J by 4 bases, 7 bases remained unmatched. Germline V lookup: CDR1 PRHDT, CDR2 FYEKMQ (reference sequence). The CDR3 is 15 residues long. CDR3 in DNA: TGTGCCAGCAGCTTCGACAGGGGCAAGGGCTATGGCTACACCTTC. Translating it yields CASSFDRGKGYGYTF.